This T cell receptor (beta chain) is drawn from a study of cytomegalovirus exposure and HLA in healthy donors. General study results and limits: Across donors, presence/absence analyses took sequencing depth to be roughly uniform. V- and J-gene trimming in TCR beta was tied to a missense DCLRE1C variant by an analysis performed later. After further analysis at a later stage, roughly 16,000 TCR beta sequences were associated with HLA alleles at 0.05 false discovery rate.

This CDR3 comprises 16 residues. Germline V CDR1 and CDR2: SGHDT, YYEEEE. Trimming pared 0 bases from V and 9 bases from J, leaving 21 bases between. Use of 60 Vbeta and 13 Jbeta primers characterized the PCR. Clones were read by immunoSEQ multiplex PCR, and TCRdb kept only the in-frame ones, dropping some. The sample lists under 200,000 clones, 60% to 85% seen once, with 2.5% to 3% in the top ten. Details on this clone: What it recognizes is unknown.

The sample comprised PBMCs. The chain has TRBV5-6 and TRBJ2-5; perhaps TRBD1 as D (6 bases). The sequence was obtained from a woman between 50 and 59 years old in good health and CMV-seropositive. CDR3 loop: CASSLDTGSGETAQYF. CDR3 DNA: TGTGCCAGCAGCTTGGATACAGGGTCAGGGGAAACGGCCCAGTACTTC.